The 29 T cell receptor beta chains in this list originate from one sample, sequenced in a study of radiation and T cells in renal cell carcinoma. Time point reported: blood 2 weeks post-SBRT. Treatment of the sample: 15 Gy SBRT to primary tumor, nephrectomy 4 weeks later. Here immunoSEQ multiplex PCR was the method, and the copy in TCRdb shows in-frame clones only, minus some. Of roughly 150,000 clones listed, approximately 90% were seen once; the top ten hold 10% to 15%. The material sequenced was blood, taken from a patient whose treatment included radiotherapy and nephrectomy. The receptors here all came from a woman between 45 and 60 years old with renal cell carcinoma.

This clone came up once. The chain carries TRBV5-5 and TRBJ1-1, with a tentative D call TRBD1 (6 bases). V lost 5 bases to trimming and J lost 4 bases, with 12 bases between them. Germline lookup yields CDR1 SGHKS and CDR2 YYEKEE (reference sequence). The CDR3 totals 13 residues. CDR3 loop: CASRLGRGTEAFF. In DNA form, the CDR3 reads TGTGCCAGCAGGCTGGGCAGGGGCACTGAAGCTTTCTTT.

The genes are TRBV19 and TRBJ2-2; perhaps TRBD2 as D (7 bases). V dropped 3 bases and J dropped 3 bases, with 11 bases sitting between them. CDR1 is LNHDA, CDR2 SQIVND, per germline (reference sequence). CDR3 length: 15 residues. The CDR3 DNA reads TGTGCCAGTAGTATGTGGGAGGGGGACACCGGGGAGCTGTTTTTT. Amino acid sequence: CASSMWEGDTGELFF.

V usage is TRBV5-1 and J usage is TRBJ1-1, with TRBD1 identical over 11 bases. The ends lost 4 bases at V and 4 bases at J; junction bases unmatched: 6. This CDR3 is 15 amino acids long. CDR1 and CDR2 (germline): SGHRS, YFSETQ. The CDR3 spells CASSPGQGAPTEAFF. The CDR3 DNA reads TGCGCCAGCAGCCCCGGACAGGGGGCTCCCACTGAAGCTTTCTTT. Full variable domain (remainder filled in from reference TRBV5-1 and TRBJ1-1): KAGVTQTPRYLIKTRGQQVTLSCSPISGHRSVSWYQQTPGQGLQFLFEYFSETQRNKGNFPGRFSGRQFSNSRSEMNVSTLELGDSALYLCASSPGQGAPTEAFFGQGTRLTVV.

The V and J genes are TRBV13 and TRBJ2-3; 10 bases agree with TRBD2. The length of the CDR3 is 16 residues. Losses at the gene ends were 5 bases for V and 4 bases for J; bases not matched to a gene: 9. Germline values: CDR1 PRHDT, CDR2 FYEKMQ (reference sequence). The CDR3 bases are TGTGCCAGCAGCCCTACCTCAAGCGGGGGGGCAGATACGCAGTATTTT. This codes for CASSPTSSGGADTQYF. Full variable domain (missing parts from reference TRBV13 and TRBJ2-3): AAGVIQSPRHLIKEKRETATLKCYPIPRHDTVYWYQQGPGQDPQFLISFYEKMQSDKGSIPDRFSAQQFSDYHSELNMSSLELGDSALYFCASSPTSSGGADTQYFGPGTRLTVL.

V usage is TRBV29-1 and J usage is TRBJ1-3; D is unclear. CDR3 size: 15 residues. V was pared by 5 bases and J by 0 bases, with 14 bases between. From germline, CDR1 is SQVTM and CDR2 ANQGSEA. CDR3 nucleotide sequence: TGCAGCGTTTATGAGACAATTGACTCTGGAAACACCATATATTTT. Its protein product is CSVYETIDSGNTIYF.

The rearrangement uses TRBV19 and TRBJ1-2, with 9 positions matching TRBD1. Per the germline V gene, CDR1 is LNHDA and CDR2 is SQIVND (reference sequence). Trimming took 5 bases from V and 5 from J; bases not matched to a gene: 9. The CDR3 covers 15 residues. CDR3 amino acids: CASSRTGAPIYGYTF. CDR3 coding DNA: TGTGCCAGTAGTCGGACAGGGGCGCCCATTTATGGCTACACCTTC. Filled out from reference TRBV19 and TRBJ1-2, the complete variable domain reads DGGITQSPKYLFRKEGQNVTLSCEQNLNHDAMYWYRQDPGQGLRLIYYSQIVNDFQKGDIAEGYSVSREKKESFPLTVTSAQKNPTAFYLCASSRTGAPIYGYTFGSGTRLTVV.

This chain links TRBV18 with TRBJ2-2, with D uncertain. Trimming pared 1 base from V and 8 bases from J, leaving 8 bases between. CDR3 length: 13 residues. Per the germline V gene, CDR1 is KGHSH and CDR2 is LQKENI. CDR3 nucleotides: TGTGCCAGCTCACCACGCCACGGGGGGGAGCTGTTTTTT. This translates into CASSPRHGGELFF.

The gene calls are TRBV14 and TRBJ1-1, with a possible D match to TRBD1 (5 bases). Germline CDR1 is SGHDN and CDR2 is FVKESK. The V and J ends lost 6 bases and 0 bases respectively, with 11 bases between them. This CDR3 spans 14 amino acids. CDR3 region: CASSPGLLNTEAFF. In nucleotides, the CDR3 is TGTGCCAGCAGTCCGGGACTGTTGAACACTGAAGCTTTCTTT.

The chain recombines TRBV2 with TRBJ2-2; D possibly corresponds to TRBD2 (5 bases). The CDR3 totals 14 residues. Deletions cut 3 bases from V and 3 bases from J, with 8 bases between. CDR1 and CDR2 (germline): SNHLY, FYNNEI. The CDR3 is CASSDGIYTGELFF. The CDR3 nucleotides are TGTGCCAGCAGTGACGGGATCTACACCGGGGAGCTGTTTTTT.

The rearrangement uses TRBV7-2 and TRBJ1-4; D remains ambiguous. The germline CDR1 and CDR2 sequences are SGHTA and FQGNSA. V lost 0 bases and J 0 bases, leaving 5 bases between the germline ends. This CDR3 region has 15 residues. This CDR3 is CASSLAGATNEKLFF. CDR3 in DNA: TGTGCCAGCAGCTTAGCCGGAGCAACTAATGAAAAACTGTTTTTT.

V is TRBV19 and J is TRBJ1-5; D gene unclear. This CDR3 spans 15 amino acids. Trimming removed 2 bases at V and 6 bases at J, with 14 bases between. The germline V gene encodes CDR1 LNHDA and CDR2 SQIVND (reference sequence). CDR3 loop: CASSIMGREGQPQHF. CDR3 nucleotides: TGTGCCAGTAGTATAATGGGTAGGGAAGGTCAGCCCCAGCATTTT.

The chain carries TRBV15 and TRBJ2-3; D perhaps matches TRBD1 (5 bases). This CDR3 has 12 amino acids. In germline, CDR1 is LNHNV, CDR2 YYDKDF (reference sequence). V lost 0 bases, J lost 10 bases, and 8 bases lay in between. The CDR3, as DNA: TGTGCCACCAGCAGAGACAGGGTGGCGCAGTATTTT. Encoded protein: CATSRDRVAQYF. Combining the CDR3 with reference TRBV15 and TRBJ2-3 gives the whole variable domain DAMVIQNPRYQVTQFGKPVTLSCSQTLNHNVMYWYQQKSSQAPKLLFHYYDKDFNNEADTPDNFQSRRPNTSFCFLDIRSPGLGDTAMYLCATSRDRVAQYFGPGTRLTVL.

The chain employs TRBV19 and TRBJ1-5, with D unclear. Germline V CDR1 and CDR2: LNHDA, SQIVND (reference sequence). V lost 3 bases and J 6 bases, leaving 15 bases between the germline ends. The CDR3 contains 15 residues. CDR3 nucleotides: TGTGCCAGTAGTATCCTCGCAGTGGTCGGTCAGCCCCAGCATTTT. It specifies CASSILAVVGQPQHF.

CDR3 loop: CASSYRGDGYTF. DNA for the CDR3: TGTGCCAGCAGTTACAGGGGGGATGGCTACACCTTC. The J gene is TRBJ1-2, the V gene TRBV6-5; possible D gene TRBD1, 6 bases. The V gene's germline CDR1 is MNHEY and CDR2 SVGAGI. The CDR3 extends over 12 amino acids. V was pared by 2 bases and J by 6 bases, with 7 bases between.

Remarks on this clone: The same CDR3 arises from other DNA sequences in this sample as well. J is TRBJ1-1 and V is TRBV19; D remains unclear. The germline V gene has CDR1 LNHDA and CDR2 SQIVND (reference sequence). The V end lost 5 bases, the J end lost 1 base, and 8 bases lay between the germline ends. The CDR3 contains 13 residues. The CDR3 sequence: CASSFSSNTEAFF. The CDR3 DNA sequence: TGTGCCAGTAGTTTCAGTTCGAACACTGAAGCTTTCTTT.

The sample holds one count of this clone. The rearrangement joins TRBV11-3 to TRBJ1-1; D is ambiguous. This CDR3 contains 13 residues. Trimming left V 0 bases short and J 11 bases short, with 13 bases between. Germline V gives CDR1 SGHNT, CDR2 YENEEA. DNA for the CDR3: TGTGCCAGCAGCTTAGACCCCACCGGGCACGCTTTCTTT. This sequence encodes CASSLDPTGHAFF.

The chain links TRBV6-5 to TRBJ2-1; D perhaps matches TRBD2 (6 bases). V dropped 6 bases and J dropped 2 bases, with 8 bases sitting between them. Per the germline V gene, CDR1 is MNHEY and CDR2 is SVGAGI. The CDR3 runs to 13 residues. CDR3 nucleotide sequence: TGTGCCAGCAGCCCGGGGGCCTACAATGAGCAGTTCTTC. Encoded protein: CASSPGAYNEQFF.

The chain recombines TRBV30 with TRBJ2-4, with D perhaps TRBD2 (7 bases). V shed 5 bases and J shed 2 bases, with 13 bases lying between them. CDR1 is GTSNPN and CDR2 is SVGIG in the germline V gene (reference sequence). The CDR3 extends over 14 amino acids. CDR3 sequence reads: CAWCRGDTKNIQYF. CDR3 DNA: TGTGCCTGGTGCCGGGGGGACACCAAAAACATTCAGTACTTC.

The gene calls are TRBV5-4 and TRBJ1-6; a possible D gene is TRBD1 (6 bases). V lost 1 base and J 7 bases, leaving 15 bases between the germline ends. The CDR3 is 16 residues long. The V gene's germline CDR1 is SGHNT and CDR2 YYREEE (reference sequence). The CDR3, as DNA: TGTGCCAGCAGCTTGAGCCTAGGGGGGCTGAATTCACCCCTCCACTTT. Amino acids: CASSLSLGGLNSPLHF.

This clone was counted a single time. The chain recombines TRBV6-5 with TRBJ2-7; TRBD2 might be the D (6 bases). Deletions cut 0 bases from V and 7 bases from J, with 13 bases between. CDR1 MNHEY and CDR2 SVGAGI come from the germline V gene. The CDR3 length is 14 residues. CDR3 amino acids: CASSYSAAGKEQYF. In DNA form, the CDR3 reads TGTGCCAGCAGTTACTCGGCGGCGGGAAAAGAGCAGTACTTC.

The chain uses TRBV5-1 and TRBJ1-6, with no clear D. V lost 2 bases, J lost 6 bases, and 9 bases lay in between. CDR1 is SGHRS and CDR2 is YFSETQ in the germline V gene. This CDR3 is built from 14 residues. The CDR3 protein is CASSFSGVNSPLHF. CDR3 bases: TGCGCCAGCAGCTTCTCTGGGGTTAATTCACCCCTCCACTTT.

The chain is built from TRBV6-6 and TRBJ2-7, with 7 bases aligning to TRBD1. V lost 8 bases, J lost 0 bases, and 7 bases stayed unmatched. The CDR3 runs 14 residues. Germline assignment: CDR1 MNHNY and CDR2 SVGAGI (reference sequence). This CDR3 is CASGQAGDSYEQYF. The DNA of the CDR3 is TGTGCCAGCGGACAGGCTGGGGACTCCTACGAGCAGTACTTC.

This chain connects TRBV6-4 to TRBJ2-7, with 7 bases identical to TRBD2. Germline V gives CDR1 MRHNA, CDR2 SNTAGT. V dropped 4 bases and J dropped 3; count of bases not matched to a gene: 3. The CDR3 is 13 amino acids. In DNA form, the CDR3 reads TGTGCCAGCAGTGTCAGGGAGGGCTACGAGCAGTACTTC. This sequence encodes CASSVREGYEQYF.

The chain recombines TRBV7-9 with TRBJ1-6, with D possibly TRBD1 on 5 matching bases. This CDR3 contains 15 residues. V lost 5 bases, J lost 9 bases, and 17 bases lay in between. Germline V lookup: CDR1 SEHNR, CDR2 FQNEAQ (reference sequence). For the CDR3, the DNA is TGTGCCAGCAGCCGGGGCGGGGCAGGGTCTTCACCCCTCCACTTT. Translation gives CASSRGGAGSSPLHF.

The chain employs TRBV19 and TRBJ2-5, with 8 bases lining up with TRBD1. The germline CDR1 and CDR2 sequences are LNHDA and SQIVND (reference sequence). The length of the CDR3 is 14 residues. The V gene end was trimmed by 2 bases and the J gene end by 5 bases; junction bases not matched to a gene: 4. The CDR3 protein is CASSIPAGGETQYF. For the CDR3, the DNA is TGTGCCAGTAGTATACCGGCAGGGGGCGAGACCCAGTACTTC.

This clone was counted once. CDR3 region: CASSSGGGPTEAFF. In DNA, the CDR3 is TGTGCCAGTAGTTCCGGTGGGGGCCCCACTGAAGCTTTCTTT. The V and J genes are TRBV19 and TRBJ1-1; possible D gene TRBD1, 6 bases. This CDR3 region has 14 residues. Between the trimmed V and J ends, which lost 5 bases and 4 bases, there was a span of 14 bases. CDR1 is LNHDA, CDR2 SQIVND, per germline (reference sequence).

The V call is TRBV6-5, the J call TRBJ1-6; no firm D call. The CDR3 loop spans 15 amino acids. The germline gives CDR1 MNHEY, CDR2 SVGAGI. Trimming cost V 2 bases and J 3 bases, with 8 bases left between them. CDR3 protein: CASSYSLGYNSPLHF. CDR3 DNA sequence: TGTGCCAGCAGTTACAGCTTGGGCTATAATTCACCCCTCCACTTT.

The chain recombines TRBV29-1 with TRBJ2-2; tentatively, D is TRBD1 (5 bases). The V and J ends lost 6 bases and 2 bases respectively, with 13 bases between them. The CDR3 is 14 residues long. CDR1 is SQVTM, CDR2 ANQGSEA, per germline. This CDR3 is CSVMAQVNTGELFF. In DNA, the CDR3 is TGCAGCGTAATGGCACAGGTCAACACCGGGGAGCTGTTTTTT.

The chain couples TRBV5-4 to TRBJ2-1, with TRBD2 matching 13 bases. Germline V CDR1 and CDR2: SGHNT, YYREEE (reference sequence). The CDR3 covers 15 residues. V shed 5 bases, J shed 4 bases, and the junction held 3 bases outside the gene matches. The CDR3 sequence: CASRTTSGGYNEQFF. CDR3 DNA sequence: TGTGCCAGCAGAACGACTAGCGGGGGGTACAATGAGCAGTTCTTC.